Below, 29 T cell receptor beta chains from the same sample are listed, as sequenced in a study of human T cells and chemical hapten exposure. TCRdb re-analysed the 5' RACE reads in MiXCR, keeping a single row per CDR3 protein. The sample includes approximately 81,000 distinct CDR3 sequences, roughly 7.7% of them seen just once. Sequencing started from total RNA isolated from unfractionated whole blood. These receptors were collected from a male donor in good health.

This clonotype was seen only a few times. The chain uses TRBV6-5 and TRBJ2-5; D might be TRBD1 or TRBD2, each matching 5 bases. The V gene lost 6 bases and the J gene lost 0 bases, with 11 bases spanning the gap. Germline CDR1 and CDR2: MNHEY and SVGAGI. The CDR3 is 14 residues long. In DNA form, the CDR3 reads TGTGCCAGCAGCCGGGGCCTACACCAAGAGACCCAGTACTTC. Translating gives CASSRGLHQETQYF.

This clonotype was seen a handful of times. The genes are TRBV7-2 and TRBJ2-3, with D unresolved. Trimming left V 5 bases short and J 8 bases short, with 11 bases between. The germline gives CDR1 SGHTA, CDR2 FQGNSA. The CDR3 runs to 12 residues. The CDR3 sequence is CASSSPDPTQYF. The CDR3 nucleotides read TGTGCCAGCAGCAGCCCGGACCCTACGCAGTATTTT.

This clonotype was seen a few times. The CDR3 coding sequence is TGTGCCAGCAGTTTGGAACGACACAACTTGAACACTGAAGCTTTCTTT. Amino acid sequence: CASSLERHNLNTEAFF. This rearrangement joins TRBV12-3 or TRBV12-4 to TRBJ1-1, with no clear D. The length of the CDR3 is 16 residues. Trimming stripped 3 bases from V and 0 bases from J, with 14 bases between.

J is TRBJ1-1 and V is TRBV2; tentative D call: TRBD1 (6 bases). Trimming cost V 2 bases and J 0 bases, with 10 bases left between them. CDR1 SNHLY and CDR2 FYNNEI come from the germline V gene. There are 15 residues in the CDR3. The CDR3 DNA follows: TGTGCCAGCAGTGAAATGGGGGGCATGAACACTGAAGCTTTCTTT. Encoded protein: CASSEMGGMNTEAFF.

This clonotype was recorded many times. This chain links TRBV12-3 or TRBV12-4 with TRBJ2-7, with TRBD1 matching over 9 bases. V was clipped by 0 bases and J by 7 bases; unmatched bases: 4. This CDR3 region has 14 residues. DNA for the CDR3: TGTGCCAGCAGTTTAGCGGGGACAGGGCGGGAGCAGTACTTC. Translation: CASSLAGTGREQYF.

This clonotype was observed a few times. This chain connects TRBV6-5 to TRBJ1-1; tentatively, D is TRBD1 (5 bases). V lost 4 bases, J lost 7 bases, and 16 bases lay in between. This CDR3 is 14 amino acids long. Per the germline V gene, CDR1 is MNHEY and CDR2 is SVGAGI. CDR3 amino acids: CASSFHTKQDEAFF. Written as DNA, the CDR3 is TGTGCCAGCAGTTTCCACACAAAACAGGATGAAGCTTTCTTT.

This clonotype was observed a few times. The V call is TRBV7-2, the J call TRBJ1-6; TRBD1 agrees at 7 bases. The junction had 8 bases not matched to a gene; V was cut back by 6 bases and J by 3 bases. Germline V gene data show CDR1 as SGHTA and CDR2 as FQGNSA. CDR3 size: 16 residues. This CDR3 is CASSSLRDSYNSPLHF. CDR3 in DNA: TGTGCCAGCAGTTCGCTCCGGGACAGCTATAATTCACCCCTCCACTTT.

This clonotype was detected many times. The J gene is TRBJ2-3, the V gene TRBV29-1; no reliable D call. CDR1 is SQVTM and CDR2 is ANQGSEA in the germline V gene. Between the trimmed V and J ends, which lost 3 bases and 1 base, there was a span of 11 bases. The CDR3 is made up of 14 amino acids. The CDR3 DNA sequence: TGCAGCGTTGATAACCTCCAGGGCACAGATACGCAGTATTTT. It yields the protein CSVDNLQGTDTQYF.

Points on this clonotype: This may stem from a read error, because a much larger clone lies one nucleotide away. This chain joins TRBV7-9 and TRBJ1-4; D unclear. Germline V gene sequence: CDR1 SEHNR, CDR2 FQNEAQ (reference sequence). This CDR3 is 13 amino acids long. V was clipped by 0 bases and J by 8 bases, with 7 bases between them. The CDR3 is CASSLADHEKLFF. The CDR3 coding sequence is TGTGCCAGCAGCTTAGCGGACCACGAAAAACTGTTTTTT.

V is TRBV29-1 and J is TRBJ1-1, with 8 positions matching TRBD1. After removal of 2 bases from V and 4 bases from J, the junction contained 9 bases not matched to a gene. The CDR3 has 15 residues. From germline, CDR1 is SQVTM and CDR2 ANQGSEA. The CDR3 spells CSVEFSGGFGTEAFF. CDR3 nucleotides: TGCAGCGTTGAATTCTCAGGGGGCTTCGGCACTGAAGCTTTCTTT.

This clonotype was observed a few times. The chain links TRBV6-5 to TRBJ2-3; D could derive from TRBD1 or TRBD2 (5 bases each). Germline CDR1 is MNHEY and CDR2 is SVGAGI. V lost 0 bases to trimming and J lost 0 bases, with 10 bases between them. The CDR3 runs to 16 residues. The CDR3 loop is CASSYSPGTSTDTQYF. The CDR3, as DNA: TGTGCCAGCAGTTACTCGCCAGGGACGAGCACAGATACGCAGTATTTT.

This clonotype was detected many times. V usage is TRBV6-5 and J usage is TRBJ2-7, with D unclear. Germline V gene sequence: CDR1 MNHEY, CDR2 SVGAGI. V lost 2 bases, J lost 5 bases, and 7 bases lay in between. This CDR3 region has 12 residues. DNA for the CDR3: TGTGCCAGCAGTTACGGTAGGGACGAGCAGTACTTC. This sequence encodes CASSYGRDEQYF.

This clonotype has only a few counts. The gene calls are TRBV12-3 or TRBV12-4 and TRBJ2-3; D is unclear. This CDR3 contains 14 residues. V was clipped by 3 bases and J by 1 base, with 8 bases between them. The CDR3 region has the DNA TGTGCCAGCAGTTTTGGGCAGCGCACAGATACGCAGTATTTT. Its translation is CASSFGQRTDTQYF.

V usage is TRBV7-8 and J usage is TRBJ2-2, with 11 bases aligning to TRBD1. V was pared by 5 bases and J by 0 bases, with 5 bases of the junction left unmatched. This CDR3 has 17 amino acids. Germline V gene data show CDR1 as SGHVS and CDR2 as FQNEAQ. The CDR3 sequence is CASSLRTGGSNTGELFF. CDR3 DNA: TGTGCCAGCAGCCTGAGGACAGGGGGCTCGAACACCGGGGAGCTGTTTTTT.

This clonotype was observed at least ten times. The genes are TRBV20-1 and TRBJ2-5; 8 nucleotides agree with TRBD2. Germline CDR1 and CDR2: DFQATT and SNEGSKA (reference sequence). This CDR3 contains 15 residues. After removal of 0 bases from V and 10 bases from J, the junction contained 13 bases not matched to a gene. The CDR3 region is CSARDRTGGTYGQYF. As DNA, the CDR3 is TGCAGTGCTAGAGATCGGACGGGGGGGACCTACGGCCAGTACTTC.

This clonotype was detected many times. This chain links TRBV6-2 or TRBV6-3 with TRBJ2-3; 7 bases map to TRBD2. The junction had 1 base not matched to a gene; V was cut back by 2 bases and J by 2 bases. This CDR3 has 14 residues. The germline CDR1 and CDR2 sequences are MNHEY and SVGEGT. In nucleotides, the CDR3 is TGTGCCAGCAGTTACCTAGCGGCCACAGATACGCAGTATTTT. Its protein product is CASSYLAATDTQYF.

This clonotype was found a few times. The rearrangement links TRBV29-1 to TRBJ2-5; 9 bases align to TRBD2. The CDR3 loop spans 12 amino acids. V was pared by 7 bases and J by 3 bases, with 3 bases of the junction left unmatched. Germline CDR1 and CDR2: SQVTM and ANQGSEA. CDR3 sequence reads: CSATSGEETQYF. CDR3 DNA: TGCAGCGCGACTAGCGGTGAAGAGACCCAGTACTTC.

This clonotype was seen a few times. This chain uses TRBV18 with TRBJ2-1; TRBD1 or TRBD2 may be the D gene (5 bases each). Germline V gene lookup returns CDR1 KGHSH and CDR2 LQKENI. The CDR3 is made up of 16 amino acids. The V and J ends lost 3 bases and 0 bases respectively, with 12 bases between them. CDR3 loop: CASSPPGTNSYNEQFF. CDR3 DNA: TGTGCCAGCTCACCCCCCGGGACGAACTCCTACAATGAGCAGTTCTTC.

This clonotype was counted at least ten times. The chain recombines TRBV18 with TRBJ2-3; D possibly matches TRBD1 or TRBD2 (5 bases each). Germline V gene lookup returns CDR1 KGHSH and CDR2 LQKENI. Trimming took 5 bases from V and 2 from J, leaving 8 bases between them. The CDR3 contains 13 residues. CDR3 sequence (DNA): TGTGCCAGCTCATGGGACGACACAGATACGCAGTATTTT. It codes for CASSWDDTDTQYF.

The rearrangement links TRBV6-2 or TRBV6-3 to TRBJ2-1; D gene unclear. The germline V and J ends were trimmed by 5 bases and 9 bases, with 17 bases remaining between them. There are 14 residues in the CDR3. Germline V gives CDR1 MNHEY, CDR2 SVGEGT. The chain's CDR3 is CASSNPGPSGEQFF. The CDR3 nucleotides read TGTGCCAGCAGTAACCCGGGTCCTTCCGGTGAGCAGTTCTTC.

This chain connects TRBV20-1 to TRBJ2-6, with TRBD1 matching 10 bases. Germline V gene data show CDR1 as DFQATT and CDR2 as SNEGSKA (reference sequence). This CDR3 is built from 16 residues. Unmatched junction bases numbered 9, after V lost 6 bases and J lost 4 bases. The DNA of the CDR3 is TGCAGTGCCACCGGGACAGGGGATTCCGGGGCCAACGTCCTGACTTTC. Protein product: CSATGTGDSGANVLTF.

This clonotype was observed many times. The chain joins TRBV7-9 to TRBJ2-2, with 8 bases identical to TRBD1. Trimming cost V 5 bases and J 6 bases; bases outside gene matches: 8. The CDR3 sequence is 15 residues long. CDR1 and CDR2 from the germline V gene are SEHNR and FQNEAQ (reference sequence). The CDR3 sequence: CASSPGTGSAGELFF. In DNA, the CDR3 is TGTGCCAGCAGCCCAGGGACAGGTTCGGCCGGGGAGCTGTTTTTT.

This clonotype was observed many times. J is TRBJ2-7 and V is TRBV20-1; weak D call: TRBD2 (6 bases). The V gene's germline CDR1 is DFQATT and CDR2 SNEGSKA (reference sequence). V lost 6 bases and J 0 bases, leaving 15 bases between the germline ends. The CDR3 covers 14 residues. Here the CDR3 reads CSAAGQRSSYEQYF. In DNA form, the CDR3 reads TGCAGTGCCGCGGGGCAGAGAAGCTCCTACGAGCAGTACTTC.

The J gene is TRBJ2-3, the V gene TRBV29-1; D is perhaps TRBD2 (5 bases). V shed 1 base and J shed 7 bases, with 21 bases lying between them. The CDR3 covers 16 residues. From germline, CDR1 is SQVTM and CDR2 ANQGSEA. The CDR3 here is CSVEVSDGKKVNTQYF. DNA of the CDR3: TGCAGCGTTGAAGTTTCGGACGGGAAAAAGGTGAATACGCAGTATTTT.

The sample holds many counts of this clonotype. The V call is TRBV19, the J call TRBJ1-2; D is perhaps TRBD1 (5 bases). Germline V gene sequence: CDR1 LNHDA, CDR2 SQIVND (reference sequence). The CDR3 runs 14 residues. V was clipped by 6 bases and J by 6 bases, with 17 bases between them. In DNA form, the CDR3 reads TGTGCCAGTAGGCCTGACAGACCGGGGGATGGCTACACCTTC. Translation: CASRPDRPGDGYTF.

The chain links TRBV7-6 to TRBJ2-7, with TRBD1 matching 10 bases. Germline values: CDR1 SGHVS, CDR2 FNYEAQ. Trimming removed 5 bases from V and 3 bases from J; junction bases left unmatched: 7. The CDR3 runs 15 residues. The CDR3 loop is CASSKTGTGDYEQYF. CDR3 in DNA: TGTGCCAGCAGCAAGACCGGGACAGGGGACTACGAGCAGTACTTC.

The chain recombines TRBV24-1 with TRBJ2-2; 11 nucleotides line up with TRBD2. The CDR3 contains 17 residues. CDR1 is KGHDR and CDR2 is SFDVKD in the germline V gene. Germline trimming cut 7 bases from V and 1 base from J; bases unmatched to any gene: 7. CDR3 in DNA: TGTGCCACCAGCGAAATTACTAGCGGGAGGAACACCGGGGAGCTGTTTTTT. Residues: CATSEITSGRNTGELFF.

The sample holds a few counts of this clonotype. This sequence joins TRBV10-3 and TRBJ1-2; TRBD1 agrees at 9 bases. J gave up 2 bases and V 9 bases, and 10 bases lay outside the gene matches. The CDR3 is 15 amino acids. The germline V gene has CDR1 ENHRY and CDR2 SYGVKD. In DNA form, the CDR3 reads TGTGCCATTAGCCCTCGGGGGACAGGGAACTATGGCTACACCTTC. Amino acid sequence: CAISPRGTGNYGYTF.

In its sample, this clonotype was seen a few times. This chain connects TRBV20-1 to TRBJ1-5; D is possibly TRBD1 (5 bases). The V gene lost 3 bases and the J gene lost 3 bases, with 12 bases spanning the gap. Germline V gene data show CDR1 as DFQATT and CDR2 as SNEGSKA (reference sequence). The CDR3 runs to 14 residues. The CDR3 protein is CSARSGPFNQPQHF. The CDR3 DNA sequence: TGCAGTGCTAGGTCAGGGCCCTTCAATCAGCCCCAGCATTTT.